These T cell receptor beta chains were read from a single sample in a study of T cells in Graves' hyperthyroidism and ophthalmopathy. TCRdb redid the calling of the multiplex PCR reads with MiXCR, one entry per CDR3 protein. The table lists around 600,000 distinct CDR3 sequences, about 14% of them singletons. Material for sequencing was blood. The receptors stem from a woman between 50 and 59 years old with Graves' ophthalmopathy. CDR3s include the opening cysteine and the closing phenylalanine or tryptophan. Fields, in order: clone size, D gene, J gene, CDR3 length, V gene, CDR3 protein, CDR3 DNA. A D gene is named only where the DNA matches it firmly. Not every row has a clone size; where given, it reads once, few, many or a size class.

>few|TRBD1|TRBJ1-2|14|TRBV27
CASSLTGQGYGYTF
TGTGCCAGCAGTCTGACAGGGCAGGGCTATGGCTACACCTTC
>NA|TRBD2|TRBJ2-2|19|TRBV6-1
CASRQPGRRLAGNTGELFF
TGTGCCAGCAGGCAACCGGGCCGGAGACTAGCGGGGAACACCGGGGAGCTGTTTTTT
>many|NA|TRBJ2-5|13|TRBV30
CAQEGLGQETQYF
TGTGCTCAGGAGGGCCTGGGTCAAGAGACCCAGTACTTC
>NA|NA|TRBJ1-2|15|TRBV4-1
CASSQEKSYRAGYTF
TGCGCCAGCAGCCAAGAAAAATCGTACAGGGCGGGCTACACCTTC
>few|TRBD2|TRBJ2-2|17|TRBV24-1
CATSDTGLAANTGELFF
TGTGCCACCAGTGACACGGGACTAGCGGCGAACACCGGGGAGCTGTTTTTT
>NA|NA|TRBJ2-6|14|TRBV5-5
CASSLEAGANVLTF
TGTGCCAGCAGCTTGGAAGCTGGGGCCAACGTCCTGACTTTC
>NA|TRBD2|TRBJ2-7|16|TRBV7-9
CASSSGTSGSRDEQYF
TGTGCCAGCAGCTCCGGGACTAGCGGGAGTCGCGACGAGCAGTACTTC
>many|NA|TRBJ2-1|13|TRBV11-2
CASSLKLGVEQFF
TGTGCCAGCAGCCTCAAATTAGGCGTTGAGCAGTTCTTC
>many|TRBD1|TRBJ1-1|14|TRBV18
CASSPTTGGSEAFF
TGTGCCAGCTCACCTACGACAGGGGGTTCTGAAGCTTTCTTT
>NA|NA|TRBJ1-2|13|TRBV14
CASSQDISYGYTF
TGTGCCAGCAGCCAAGATATATCCTATGGCTACACCTTC
>few|NA|TRBJ1-6|17|TRBV6-5
CASSYSSLDIDNSPLHF
TGTGCCAGCAGTTACTCGAGTCTAGACATCGATAATTCACCCCTCCACTTT
>many|NA|TRBJ2-1|14|TRBV20-1
CSAKQRRDYNEQFF
TGCAGTGCTAAGCAGCGGAGGGATTACAATGAGCAGTTCTTC
>few|NA|TRBJ2-6|15|TRBV20-1
CSARDARSGANVLTF
TGCAGTGCTAGAGACGCCCGCTCTGGGGCCAACGTCCTGACTTTC
>many|TRBD2|TRBJ2-3|16|TRBV6-2/TRBV6-3
CASSYGASGPSDTQYF
TGTGCCAGCAGTTACGGGGCTAGCGGGCCCTCAGATACGCAGTATTTT
>many|NA|TRBJ1-1|15|TRBV5-1
CASNPQGHLNTEAFF
TGCGCCAGCAACCCCCAGGGACATCTAAACACTGAAGCTTTCTTT
>few|TRBD1|TRBJ1-2|14|TRBV20-1
CSARGGTDFYGYTF
TGCAGTGCTAGAGGGGGGACAGATTTCTATGGCTACACCTTC
>many|NA|TRBJ1-1|14|TRBV28
CASSPLTPNTEAFF
TGTGCCAGCAGTCCGCTGACACCGAACACTGAAGCTTTCTTT
>few|TRBD1|TRBJ1-1|17|TRBV7-8
CASSLLQGAGANTEAFF
TGTGCCAGCAGTTTACTCCAGGGGGCTGGGGCCAACACTGAAGCTTTCTTT
>few|TRBD2|TRBJ2-2|17|TRBV3-1
CASSLPLAGQNTGELFF
TGTGCCAGCAGCCTCCCACTAGCGGGACAGAACACCGGGGAGCTGTTTTTT
>NA|NA|TRBJ1-1|15|TRBV4-1
CASSQEVKRYTEAFF
TGCGCCAGCAGCCAAGAAGTAAAAAGGTACACTGAAGCTTTCTTT
>NA|NA|TRBJ2-7|14|TRBV20-1
CGARDYRAGYEQYF
TGCGGTGCTAGAGATTACCGGGCCGGCTACGAGCAGTACTTC
>NA|NA|TRBJ1-2|13|TRBV29-1
CSVDRGVNYGYTF
TGCAGCGTTGATCGGGGGGTCAACTATGGCTACACCTTC
>few|NA|TRBJ2-7|16|TRBV6-6
CASSYSGAGVAYEQYF
TGTGCCAGCAGTTACTCGGGGGCGGGGGTCGCCTACGAGCAGTACTTC
>many|TRBD2|TRBJ2-7|16|TRBV20-1
CSARILAGGRNGEQYF
TGCAGTGCTAGAATACTAGCGGGGGGTCGAAATGGGGAGCAGTACTTC
>NA|TRBD1|TRBJ1-2|12|TRBV19
CASKDRVYGYTF
TGTGCCAGCAAGGACAGGGTCTATGGCTACACCTTC
>many|TRBD2|TRBJ2-3|16|TRBV3-1
CASSHSGAGVPDTQYF
TGTGCCAGCAGCCACTCGGGAGCGGGAGTCCCAGATACGCAGTATTTT
>few|TRBD2|TRBJ2-3|15|TRBV20-1
CSATGTTSSTDTQYF
TGCAGTGCCACCGGGACTACCTCTAGCACAGATACGCAGTATTTT
>NA|NA|TRBJ2-1|12|TRBV5-1
CASSVVLYEQFF
TGCGCCAGCAGCGTCGTTTTGTATGAGCAGTTCTTC
>NA|NA|TRBJ2-3|16|TRBV2
CASSEAGRGGTDTQYF
TGTGCCAGCAGTGAAGCAGGCAGGGGCGGCACAGATACGCAGTATTTT